This TCR beta chain stems from a study of blood T cells in healthy people across ages. Study at large: Capture by template switching was about one barcoded beta molecule per two T cells. General study results and limits: Unsorted PBMC material precluded a definitive naive versus antigen-experienced comparison.

Together with a sample-barcoded 5' primer, a J-beta primer mix was included in a second PCR lasting roughly 6 to 12 cycles. A single record per CDR3 protein comes from TCRdb applying MiXCR to the 5' RACE reads. The repertoire consists of about 510,000 distinct CDR3 sequences, with 27% occurring once and the leading ten covering approximately 3.3%. CDR1 is SEHNR and CDR2 is FQNEAQ in the germline V gene (reference sequence). The CDR3 length is 13 residues. Deletions cut 3 bases from V and 4 bases from J, with 9 bases between. As to this clonotype: Its matching antigen is unknown.

Separately, the same data were catalogued under a study of T cells of mothers and their children. In that study: Reads recorded for TCR beta CDR3 numbered over 9 million per mother and about 3 million per child. Related mother and child pairs showed slightly greater overlap (not significant) than unrelated pairs did.

This clonotype was sampled from a boy younger than 10 in good health. The sample taken for sequencing was blood. The chain couples TRBV7-9 to TRBJ1-2; D is unresolved. CDR3 in DNA: TGTGCCAGCAGCTTGATGTCCCCCTATGGCTACACCTTC. This gives the protein CASSLMSPYGYTF.